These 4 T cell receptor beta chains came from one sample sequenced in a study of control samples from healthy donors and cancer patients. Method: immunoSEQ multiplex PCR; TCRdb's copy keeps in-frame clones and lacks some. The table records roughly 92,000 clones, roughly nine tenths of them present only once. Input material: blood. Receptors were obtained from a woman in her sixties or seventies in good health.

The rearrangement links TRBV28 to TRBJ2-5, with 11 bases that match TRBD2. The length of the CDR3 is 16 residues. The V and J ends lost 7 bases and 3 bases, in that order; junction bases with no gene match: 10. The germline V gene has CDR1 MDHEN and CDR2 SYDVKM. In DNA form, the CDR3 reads TGTGCCAGCATCCGCACGACTAGCGGGGTAAAAGAGACCCAGTACTTC. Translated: CASIRTTSGVKETQYF.

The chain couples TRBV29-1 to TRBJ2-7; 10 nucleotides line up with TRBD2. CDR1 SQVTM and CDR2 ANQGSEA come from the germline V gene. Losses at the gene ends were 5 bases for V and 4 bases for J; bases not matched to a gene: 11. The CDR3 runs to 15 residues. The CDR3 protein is CSVTAYVSGRYEQYF. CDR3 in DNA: TGCAGCGTTACAGCCTATGTTAGCGGGAGGTACGAGCAGTACTTC.

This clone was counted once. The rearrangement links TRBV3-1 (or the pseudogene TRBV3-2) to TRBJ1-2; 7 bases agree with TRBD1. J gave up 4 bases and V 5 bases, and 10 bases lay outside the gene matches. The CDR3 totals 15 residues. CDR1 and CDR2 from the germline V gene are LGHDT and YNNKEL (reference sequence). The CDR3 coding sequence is TGTGCCAGCAGCTCCCGGGACAGAACCTTCTATGGCTACACCTTC. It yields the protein CASSSRDRTFYGYTF.

CDR3 in amino acids: CASSSLINTGELFF. DNA of the CDR3: TGTGCCAGCAGTTCCCTTATCAACACCGGGGAGCTGTTTTTT. This chain connects TRBV27 to TRBJ2-2; D unclear. There are 14 residues in the CDR3. The V end lost 4 bases, the J end lost 2 bases, and 8 bases lay between the germline ends. The germline CDR1 and CDR2 sequences are MNHEY and SMNVEV (reference sequence).